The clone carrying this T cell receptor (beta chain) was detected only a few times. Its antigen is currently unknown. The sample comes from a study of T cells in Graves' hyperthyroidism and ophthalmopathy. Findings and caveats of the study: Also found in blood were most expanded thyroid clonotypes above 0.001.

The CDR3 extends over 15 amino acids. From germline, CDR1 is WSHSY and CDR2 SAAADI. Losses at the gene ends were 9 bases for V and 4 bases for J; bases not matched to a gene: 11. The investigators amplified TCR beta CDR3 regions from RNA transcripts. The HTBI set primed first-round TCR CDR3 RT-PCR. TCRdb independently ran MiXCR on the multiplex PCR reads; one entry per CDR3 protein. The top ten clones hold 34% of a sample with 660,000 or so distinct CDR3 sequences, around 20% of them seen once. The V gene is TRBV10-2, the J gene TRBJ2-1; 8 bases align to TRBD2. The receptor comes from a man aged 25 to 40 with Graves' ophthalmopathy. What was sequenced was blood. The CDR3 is CASLSQREMYNEQFF. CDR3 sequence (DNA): TGCGCCAGTTTATCCCAGCGGGAGATGTACAATGAGCAGTTCTTC.